This T cell receptor beta chain was identified during a study of cytotoxic CD8 clonotypes in ibrutinib-treated CLL. Study-level points and caveats: Researchers report that baseline clonality outpaced age-matched healthy donors and tracked circulating CD8+ T-cell counts.

Clones were sequenced by immunoSEQ multiplex PCR, and TCRdb holds only the in-frame ones, with some missing. The sample consists of about 92,000 clones, 75% to 80% of them appearing once. Trimming shortened V by 10 bases and J by 8 bases, and 17 bases separated the two germline ends. The germline V gene has CDR1 MDHEN and CDR2 SYDVKM. The CDR3 has 12 residues. Concerning this clone itself: Its antigen is still unknown.

The chain employs TRBV28 and TRBJ1-2; possible D gene TRBD1, 5 bases. The sample consisted of PBMCs, taken after 24 months of ibrutinib treatment. This receptor was obtained from a human donor with chronic lymphocytic leukemia. CDR3 nucleotide sequence: TGTGCCACCTCTCCCAGGGATAGCGGCTACACCTTC. Translated, it gives CATSPRDSGYTF.